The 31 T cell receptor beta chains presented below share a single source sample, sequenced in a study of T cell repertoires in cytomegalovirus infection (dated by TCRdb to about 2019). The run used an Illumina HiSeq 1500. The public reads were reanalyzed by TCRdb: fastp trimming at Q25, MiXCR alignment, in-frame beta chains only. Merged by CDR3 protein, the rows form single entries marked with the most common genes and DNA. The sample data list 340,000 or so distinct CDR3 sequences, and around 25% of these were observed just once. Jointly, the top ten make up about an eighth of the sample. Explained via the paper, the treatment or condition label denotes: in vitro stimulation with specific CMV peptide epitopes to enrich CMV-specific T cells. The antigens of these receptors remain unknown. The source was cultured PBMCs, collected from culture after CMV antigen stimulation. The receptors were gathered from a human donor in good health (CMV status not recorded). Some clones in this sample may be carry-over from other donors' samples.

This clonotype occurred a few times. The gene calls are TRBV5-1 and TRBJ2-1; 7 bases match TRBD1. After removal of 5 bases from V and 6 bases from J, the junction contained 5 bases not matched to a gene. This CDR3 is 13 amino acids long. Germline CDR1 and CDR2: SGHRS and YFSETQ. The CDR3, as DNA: TGCGCCAGCAGAGAACAGGGGTTCAATGAGCAGTTCTTC. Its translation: CASREQGFNEQFF.

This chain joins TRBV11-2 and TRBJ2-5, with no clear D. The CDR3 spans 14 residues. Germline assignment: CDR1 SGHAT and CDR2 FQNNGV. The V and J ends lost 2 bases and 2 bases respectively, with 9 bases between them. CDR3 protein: CASSLITQQETQYF. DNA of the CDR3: TGTGCCAGCAGCTTAATCACGCAACAAGAGACCCAGTACTTC.

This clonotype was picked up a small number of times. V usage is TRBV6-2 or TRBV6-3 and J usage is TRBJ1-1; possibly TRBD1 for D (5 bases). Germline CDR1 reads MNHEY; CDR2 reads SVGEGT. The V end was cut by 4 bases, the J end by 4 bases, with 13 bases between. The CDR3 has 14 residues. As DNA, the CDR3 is TGTGCCAGCAGTTTACTGACAGAGGGCACTGAAGCTTTCTTT. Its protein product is CASSLLTEGTEAFF.

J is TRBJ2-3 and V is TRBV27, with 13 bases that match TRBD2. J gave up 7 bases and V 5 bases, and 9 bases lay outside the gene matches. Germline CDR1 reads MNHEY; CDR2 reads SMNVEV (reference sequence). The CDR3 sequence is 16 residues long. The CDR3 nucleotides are TGTGCCAGCAGTCCCGGGACTAGCGGGAATAGGAATACGCAGTATTTT. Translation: CASSPGTSGNRNTQYF.

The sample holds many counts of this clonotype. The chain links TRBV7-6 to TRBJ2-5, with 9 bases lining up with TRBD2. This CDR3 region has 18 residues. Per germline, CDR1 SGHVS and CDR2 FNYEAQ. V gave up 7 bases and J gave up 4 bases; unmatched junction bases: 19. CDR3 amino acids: CASNPGIAGDTVGETQYF. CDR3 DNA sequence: TGTGCCAGCAACCCCGGGATAGCGGGAGATACCGTCGGAGAGACCCAGTACTTC.

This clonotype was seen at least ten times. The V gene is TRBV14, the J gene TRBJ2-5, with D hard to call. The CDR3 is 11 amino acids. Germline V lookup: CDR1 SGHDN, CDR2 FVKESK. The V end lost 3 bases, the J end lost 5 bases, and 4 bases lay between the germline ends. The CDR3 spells CASSQRETQYF. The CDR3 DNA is TGTGCCAGCAGCCAGAGGGAGACCCAGTACTTC. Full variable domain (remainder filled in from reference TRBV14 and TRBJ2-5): EAGVTQFPSHSVIEKGQTVTLRCDPISGHDNLYWYRRVMGKEIKFLLHFVKESKQDESGMPNNRFLAERTGGTYSTLKVQPAELEDSGVYFCASSQRETQYFGPGTRLLVL.

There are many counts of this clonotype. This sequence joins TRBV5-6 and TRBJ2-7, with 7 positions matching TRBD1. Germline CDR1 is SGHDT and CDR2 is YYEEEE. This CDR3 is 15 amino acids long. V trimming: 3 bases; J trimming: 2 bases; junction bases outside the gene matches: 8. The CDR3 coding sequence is TGTGCCAGCAGCTCACCAGGACAGGTGACCTACGAGCAGTACGTC. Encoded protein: CASSSPGQVTYEQYV.

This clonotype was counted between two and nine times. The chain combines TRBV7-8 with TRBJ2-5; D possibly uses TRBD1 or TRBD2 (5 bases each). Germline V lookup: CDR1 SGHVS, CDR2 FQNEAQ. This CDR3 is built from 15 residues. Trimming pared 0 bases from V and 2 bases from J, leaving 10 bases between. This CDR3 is CASSLAGAKQETQYF. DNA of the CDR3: TGTGCCAGCAGCTTAGCCGGGGCCAAACAAGAGACCCAGTACTTC.

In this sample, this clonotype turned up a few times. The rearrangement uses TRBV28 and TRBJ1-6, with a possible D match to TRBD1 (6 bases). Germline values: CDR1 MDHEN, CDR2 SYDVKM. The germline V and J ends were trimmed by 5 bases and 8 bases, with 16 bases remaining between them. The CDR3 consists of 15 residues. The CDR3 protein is CASSDQGHGYSPLHF. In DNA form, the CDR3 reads TGTGCCAGCAGTGACCAGGGGCACGGGTATTCACCCCTCCACTTT.

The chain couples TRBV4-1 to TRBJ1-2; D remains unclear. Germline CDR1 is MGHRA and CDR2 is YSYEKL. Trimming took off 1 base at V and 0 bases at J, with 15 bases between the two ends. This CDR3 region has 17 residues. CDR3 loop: CASSQGQRRVSNYGYTF. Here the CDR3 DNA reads TGCGCCAGCAGCCAAGGGCAGAGGAGGGTTTCTAACTATGGCTACACCTTC.

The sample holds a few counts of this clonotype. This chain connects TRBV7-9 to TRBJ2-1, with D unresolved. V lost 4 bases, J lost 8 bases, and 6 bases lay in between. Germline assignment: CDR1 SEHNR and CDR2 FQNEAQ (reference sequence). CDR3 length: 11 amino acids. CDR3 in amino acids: CASSSGHEQFF. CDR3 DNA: TGTGCCAGCAGCTCGGGCCATGAGCAGTTCTTC.

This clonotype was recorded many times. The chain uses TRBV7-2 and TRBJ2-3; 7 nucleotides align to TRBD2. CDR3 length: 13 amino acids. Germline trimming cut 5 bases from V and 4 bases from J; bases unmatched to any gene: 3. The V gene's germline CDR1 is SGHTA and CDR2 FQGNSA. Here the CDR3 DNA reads TGTGCCAGCAGCACCCGGGAGGCAGATACGCAGTATTTT. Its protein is CASSTREADTQYF.

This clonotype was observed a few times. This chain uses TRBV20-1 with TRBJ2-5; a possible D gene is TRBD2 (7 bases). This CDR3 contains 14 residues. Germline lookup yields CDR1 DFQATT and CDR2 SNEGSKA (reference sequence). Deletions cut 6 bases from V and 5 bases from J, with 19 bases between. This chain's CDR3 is CSAVRGGIGETQYF. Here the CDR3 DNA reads TGCAGTGCCGTTAGGGGGGGAATCGGGGAGACCCAGTACTTC.

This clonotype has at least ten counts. The CDR3 sequence: CASSLTGNSPLHF. The CDR3 nucleotides are TGTGCCAGCAGTTTAACAGGGAATTCACCCCTCCACTTT. The chain recombines TRBV12-3 or TRBV12-4 with TRBJ1-6; D may be TRBD1 (6 bases). V was cut by 2 bases and J by 7 bases, with 6 bases left in between. The CDR3 length is 13 residues.

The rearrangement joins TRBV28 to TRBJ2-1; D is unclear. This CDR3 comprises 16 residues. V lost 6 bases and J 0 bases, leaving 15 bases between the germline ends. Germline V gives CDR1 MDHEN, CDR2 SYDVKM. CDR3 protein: CASRPRARSSYNEQFF. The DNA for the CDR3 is TGTGCCAGCAGGCCCCGGGCCCGGAGCTCCTACAATGAGCAGTTCTTC.

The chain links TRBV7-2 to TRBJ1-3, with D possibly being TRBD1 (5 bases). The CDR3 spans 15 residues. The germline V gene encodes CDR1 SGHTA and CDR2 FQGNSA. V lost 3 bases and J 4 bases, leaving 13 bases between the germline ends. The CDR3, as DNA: TGTGCCAGCAGCTTTGGCGGGGGTACCGGAAACACCATATATTTT. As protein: CASSFGGGTGNTIYF.

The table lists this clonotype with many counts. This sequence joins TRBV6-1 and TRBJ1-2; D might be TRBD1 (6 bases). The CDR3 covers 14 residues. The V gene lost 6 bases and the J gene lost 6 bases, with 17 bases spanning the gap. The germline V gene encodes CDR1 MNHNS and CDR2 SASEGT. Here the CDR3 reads CASSLQGGGDGYTF. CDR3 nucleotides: TGTGCCAGCAGCCTACAGGGCGGCGGAGATGGCTACACCTTC.

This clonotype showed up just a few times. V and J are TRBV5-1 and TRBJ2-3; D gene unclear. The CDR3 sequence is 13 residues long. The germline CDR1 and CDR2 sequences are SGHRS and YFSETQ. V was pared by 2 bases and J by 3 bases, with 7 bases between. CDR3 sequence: CASSFPPTDTQYF. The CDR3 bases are TGCGCCAGCAGCTTTCCTCCGACAGATACGCAGTATTTT. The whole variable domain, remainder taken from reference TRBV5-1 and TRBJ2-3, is KAGVTQTPRYLIKTRGQQVTLSCSPISGHRSVSWYQQTPGQGLQFLFEYFSETQRNKGNFPGRFSGRQFSNSRSEMNVSTLELGDSALYLCASSFPPTDTQYFGPGTRLTVL.

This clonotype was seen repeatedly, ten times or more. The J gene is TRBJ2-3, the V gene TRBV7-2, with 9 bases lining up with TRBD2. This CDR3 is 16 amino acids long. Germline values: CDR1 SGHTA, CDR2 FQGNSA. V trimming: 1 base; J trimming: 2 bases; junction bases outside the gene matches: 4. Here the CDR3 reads CASSLGIAGVTDTQYF. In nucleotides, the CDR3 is TGTGCCAGCAGCTTAGGAATAGCGGGAGTCACAGATACGCAGTATTTT.

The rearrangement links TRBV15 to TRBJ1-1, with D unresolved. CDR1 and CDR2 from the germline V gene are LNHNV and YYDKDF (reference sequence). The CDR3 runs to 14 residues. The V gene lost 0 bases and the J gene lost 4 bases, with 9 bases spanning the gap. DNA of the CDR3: TGTGCCACCAGCAGAGATCTCCGTGTCACTGAAGCTTTCTTT. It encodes CATSRDLRVTEAFF.

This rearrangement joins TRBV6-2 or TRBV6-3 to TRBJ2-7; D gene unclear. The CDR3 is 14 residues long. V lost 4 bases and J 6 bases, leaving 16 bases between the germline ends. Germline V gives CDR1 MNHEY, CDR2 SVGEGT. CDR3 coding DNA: TGTGCCAGCAGTTCGACGGCCAAGGGCCTCGAGCAGTACTTC. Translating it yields CASSSTAKGLEQYF.

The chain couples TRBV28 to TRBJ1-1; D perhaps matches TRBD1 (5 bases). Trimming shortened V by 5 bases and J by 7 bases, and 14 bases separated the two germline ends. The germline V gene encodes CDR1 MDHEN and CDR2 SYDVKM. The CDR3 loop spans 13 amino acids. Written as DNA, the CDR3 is TGTGCCAGCAGTCCCCCATGGACACTTGAAGCTTTCTTT. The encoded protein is CASSPPWTLEAFF.

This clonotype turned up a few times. The CDR3 DNA is TGTGCCAGCAGGACCGGGACAGGGGGCTTTAGGGGCCCTGAAGCTTTCTTT. Amino acid sequence: CASRTGTGGFRGPEAFF. This chain links TRBV11-2 with TRBJ1-1; 12 bases map to TRBD1. This CDR3 is built from 17 residues. Germline CDR1 SGHAT, CDR2 FQNNGV. The J segment lost 6 bases and the V segment lost 6 bases, leaving 14 bases of the junction unmatched.

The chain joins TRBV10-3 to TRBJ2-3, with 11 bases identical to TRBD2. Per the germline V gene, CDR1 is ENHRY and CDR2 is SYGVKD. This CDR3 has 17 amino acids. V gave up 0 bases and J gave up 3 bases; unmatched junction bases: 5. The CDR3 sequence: CAISESASGRRTDTQYF. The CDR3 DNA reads TGTGCCATCAGTGAGTCGGCTAGCGGGAGGAGGACAGATACGCAGTATTTT.

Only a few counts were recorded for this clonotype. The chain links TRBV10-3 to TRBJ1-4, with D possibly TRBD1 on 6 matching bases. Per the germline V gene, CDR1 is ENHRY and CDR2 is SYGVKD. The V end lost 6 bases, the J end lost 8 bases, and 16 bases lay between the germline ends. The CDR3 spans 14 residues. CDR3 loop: CAIRAEGEGEKLFF. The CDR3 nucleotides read TGTGCCATCAGAGCTGAGGGGGAAGGGGAAAAACTGTTTTTT.

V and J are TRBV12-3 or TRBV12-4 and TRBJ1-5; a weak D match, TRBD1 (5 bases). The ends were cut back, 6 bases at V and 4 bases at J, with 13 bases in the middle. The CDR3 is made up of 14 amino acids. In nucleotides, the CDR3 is TGTGCCAGCAGGATCCAGGGAGGGAATCAGCCCCAGCATTTT. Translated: CASRIQGGNQPQHF.

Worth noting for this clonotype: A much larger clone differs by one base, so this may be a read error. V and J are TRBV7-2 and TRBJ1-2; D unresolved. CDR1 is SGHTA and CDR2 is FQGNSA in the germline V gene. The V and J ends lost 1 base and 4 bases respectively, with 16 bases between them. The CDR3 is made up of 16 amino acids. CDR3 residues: CASSLVGGRTSYGYTF. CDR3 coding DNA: TGTGCCAGCAGCTTAGTGGGAGGACGTACCAGCTATGGCTACACCTTC. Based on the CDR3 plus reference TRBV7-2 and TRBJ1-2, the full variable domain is GAGVSQSPSNKVTEKGKDVELRCDPISGHTALYWYRQSLGQGLEFLIYFQGNSAPDKSGLPSDRFSAERTGGSVSTLTIQRTQQEDSAVYLCASSLVGGRTSYGYTFGSGTRLTVV.

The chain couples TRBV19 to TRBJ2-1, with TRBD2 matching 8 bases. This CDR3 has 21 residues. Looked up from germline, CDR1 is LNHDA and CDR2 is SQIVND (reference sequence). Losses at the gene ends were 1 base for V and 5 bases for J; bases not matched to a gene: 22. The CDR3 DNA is TGTGCCAGTAGTATAGTTAAGAGGAGGGGGGAAGGCGGGAGGATGAACAATGAGCAGTTCTTC. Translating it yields CASSIVKRRGEGGRMNNEQFF.

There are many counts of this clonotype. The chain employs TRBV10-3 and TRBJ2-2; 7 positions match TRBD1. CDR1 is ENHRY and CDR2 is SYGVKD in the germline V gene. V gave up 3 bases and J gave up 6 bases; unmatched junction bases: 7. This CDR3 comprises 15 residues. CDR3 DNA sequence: TGTGCCATCAGTGAAGAGAACAGGGGAGCCGGGGAGCTGTTTTTT. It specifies CAISEENRGAGELFF.

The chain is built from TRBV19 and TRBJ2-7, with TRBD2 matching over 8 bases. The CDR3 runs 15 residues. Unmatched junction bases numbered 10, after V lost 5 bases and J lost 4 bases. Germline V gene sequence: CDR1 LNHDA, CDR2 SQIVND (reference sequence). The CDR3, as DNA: TGTGCCAGTAGTTTACAGGCCTCGGGGGGGTACGAGCAGTACTTC. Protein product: CASSLQASGGYEQYF. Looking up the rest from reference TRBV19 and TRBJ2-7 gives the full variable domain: DGGITQSPKYLFRKEGQNVTLSCEQNLNHDAMYWYRQDPGQGLRLIYYSQIVNDFQKGDIAEGYSVSREKKESFPLTVTSAQKNPTAFYLCASSLQASGGYEQYFGPGTRLTVT.

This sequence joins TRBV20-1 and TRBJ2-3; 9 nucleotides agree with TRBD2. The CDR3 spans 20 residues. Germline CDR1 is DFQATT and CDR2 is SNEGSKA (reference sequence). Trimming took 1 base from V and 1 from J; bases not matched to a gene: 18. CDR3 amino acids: CSARVLAGGPDLRGTDTQYF. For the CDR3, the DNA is TGCAGTGCTAGAGTATTGGCGGGAGGGCCTGACCTGCGCGGCACAGATACGCAGTATTTT.